These 10 T cell receptor beta chains were sequenced from one sample in a study of T-cell reconstitution after alpha-beta-depleted transplantation in children. Preparation of the TCRbeta library involved a method that used unique molecular identifiers. One entry per CDR3 protein results from TCRdb running MiXCR on the PCR reads. Of fewer than 750,000 distinct CDR3 sequences in the sample, 25% to 30% were seen once. The sample here was PBMCs, taken before TCRalphabeta/CD19-depleted stem cell transplant. Receptors were obtained from a boy under two years old with Wiskott-Aldrich syndrome, due to receive a stem cell transplant.

The chain combines TRBV12-3 or TRBV12-4 with TRBJ1-3; no clear D gene. V shed 6 bases and J shed 0 bases, with 9 bases lying between them. This CDR3 has 14 residues. CDR3 nucleotide sequence: TGTGCCAGCAGGGACTACAACTCTGGAAACACCATATATTTT. This gives the protein CASRDYNSGNTIYF.

The CDR3 sequence: CASSQYVWNAFGETQYF. CDR3 DNA sequence: TGTGCCAGCAGCCAGTACGTGTGGAATGCCTTTGGAGAGACCCAGTACTTC. V gene TRBV3-1 combines with J gene TRBJ2-5; D not resolved. The CDR3 consists of 17 residues. The germline V and J ends were trimmed by 3 bases and 4 bases, with 21 bases remaining between them. Germline lookup yields CDR1 LGHDT and CDR2 YNNKEL (reference sequence).

The chain joins TRBV5-1 to TRBJ2-1; no clear D gene. The V end was cut by 7 bases, the J end by 8 bases, with 10 bases between. This CDR3 is 11 amino acids long. Germline-derived CDR1 and CDR2 are SGHRS and YFSETQ. The CDR3 loop reads CASEGLDEQFF. CDR3 DNA: TGCGCCAGCGAAGGCCTCGATGAGCAGTTCTTC.

This clonotype has a handful of counts. CDR3 bases: TGCAGTGCTGGAAATACGGGAGATACGCAGTATTTT. Residues: CSAGNTGDTQYF. The chain recombines TRBV20-1 with TRBJ2-3; D remains ambiguous. The germline CDR1 and CDR2 sequences are DFQATT and SNEGSKA (reference sequence). Deletions cut 5 bases from V and 5 bases from J, with 11 bases between. The CDR3 totals 12 residues.

V and J are TRBV5-5 and TRBJ1-5; no reliable D call. V lost 0 bases, J lost 9 bases, and 13 bases lay in between. This CDR3 spans 14 amino acids. CDR1 and CDR2 from the germline V gene are SGHKS and YYEKEE (reference sequence). In nucleotides, the CDR3 is TGTGCCAGCAGCTTGGACGATGATCGCTCGCCCCAGCATTTT. Its translation: CASSLDDDRSPQHF. Variable domain in full (rest from reference TRBV5-5 and TRBJ1-5): DAGVTQSPTHLIKTRGQQVTLRCSPISGHKSVSWYQQVLGQGPQFIFQYYEKEERGRGNFPDRFSARQFPNYSSELNVNALLLGDSALYLCASSLDDDRSPQHFGDGTRLSIL.

This clonotype was seen more than once but under ten times. V is TRBV29-1 and J is TRBJ2-7; D could derive from TRBD1 or TRBD2 (6 bases each). Deletions cut 6 bases from V and 2 bases from J, with 14 bases between. The CDR3 is made up of 13 amino acids. Germline values: CDR1 SQVTM, CDR2 ANQGSEA. CDR3 in DNA: TGCAGCGTCCGGGTAGGGGGGCCCTACGAGCAGTACTTC. Amino acid sequence: CSVRVGGPYEQYF.

The chain links TRBV24-1 to TRBJ2-1, with D tentatively TRBD1 or TRBD2 (5 bases each). The CDR3 runs 16 residues. The germline gives CDR1 KGHDR, CDR2 SFDVKD. Trimming removed 3 bases from V and 4 bases from J, with 15 bases in between. This CDR3 reads CATSDPGTPSYNEQFF. The CDR3 DNA follows: TGTGCCACCAGTGATCCCGGGACCCCTTCTTACAATGAGCAGTTCTTC.

The rearrangement links TRBV29-1 to TRBJ2-1, with D unresolved. The length of the CDR3 is 10 residues. Germline V gene sequence: CDR1 SQVTM, CDR2 ANQGSEA. Trimming removed 4 bases at V and 8 bases at J, with 6 bases between. CDR3 residues: CSVGFHEQFF. CDR3 bases: TGCAGCGTTGGGTTCCATGAGCAGTTCTTC.

The chain carries TRBV10-3 and TRBJ2-3; 9 bases are shared with TRBD2. The CDR3 runs to 13 residues. The V segment lost 10 bases and the J segment 2 bases; nucleotides outside the gene matches: 4. The V gene's germline CDR1 is ENHRY and CDR2 SYGVKD. The CDR3 DNA sequence: TGTGCCAGCGGGAGGGAAAACACAGATACGCAGTATTTT. Amino acids: CASGRENTDTQYF.

V usage is TRBV6-1 and J usage is TRBJ2-2; 10 bases line up with TRBD2. V dropped 8 bases and J dropped 4; count of bases not matched to a gene: 7. CDR3 size: 15 residues. CDR1 MNHNS and CDR2 SASEGT come from the germline V gene. The chain's CDR3 is CASGLAAQITGELFF. DNA for the CDR3: TGTGCCAGCGGACTAGCGGCACAGATCACCGGGGAGCTGTTTTTT.